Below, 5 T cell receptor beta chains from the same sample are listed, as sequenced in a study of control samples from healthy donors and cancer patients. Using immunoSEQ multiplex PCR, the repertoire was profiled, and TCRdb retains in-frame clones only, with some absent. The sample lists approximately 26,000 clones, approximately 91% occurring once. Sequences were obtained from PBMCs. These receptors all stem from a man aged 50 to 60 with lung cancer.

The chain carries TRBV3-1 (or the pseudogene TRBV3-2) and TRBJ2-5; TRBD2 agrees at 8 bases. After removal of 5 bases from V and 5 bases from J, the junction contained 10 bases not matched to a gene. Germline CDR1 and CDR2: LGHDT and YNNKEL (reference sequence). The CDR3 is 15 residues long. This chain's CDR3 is CASSFIRGGLETQYF. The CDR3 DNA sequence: TGTGCCAGCAGCTTCATCCGGGGGGGCCTGGAGACCCAGTACTTC.

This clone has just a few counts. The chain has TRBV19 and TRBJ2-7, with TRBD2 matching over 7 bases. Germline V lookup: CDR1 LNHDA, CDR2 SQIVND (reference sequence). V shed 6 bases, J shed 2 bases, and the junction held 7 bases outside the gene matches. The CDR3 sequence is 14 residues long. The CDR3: CASRARRGAYEQYF. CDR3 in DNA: TGTGCCAGTAGGGCGCGACGGGGGGCCTACGAGCAGTACTTC.

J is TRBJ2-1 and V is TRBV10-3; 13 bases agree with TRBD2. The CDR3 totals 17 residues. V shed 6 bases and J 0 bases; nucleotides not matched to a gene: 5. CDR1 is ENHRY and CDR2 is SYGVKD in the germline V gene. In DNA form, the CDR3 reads TGTGCCATCAGCGAGGGACTAGCGGGGAGCTCCTACAATGAGCAGTTCTTC. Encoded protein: CAISEGLAGSSYNEQFF.

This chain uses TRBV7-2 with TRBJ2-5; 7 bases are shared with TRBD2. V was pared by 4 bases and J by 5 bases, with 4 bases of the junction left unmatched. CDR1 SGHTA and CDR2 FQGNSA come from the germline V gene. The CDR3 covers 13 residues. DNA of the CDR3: TGTGCCAGCAGCTCAGAGGGAGGGGAGACCCAGTACTTC. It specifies CASSSEGGETQYF.

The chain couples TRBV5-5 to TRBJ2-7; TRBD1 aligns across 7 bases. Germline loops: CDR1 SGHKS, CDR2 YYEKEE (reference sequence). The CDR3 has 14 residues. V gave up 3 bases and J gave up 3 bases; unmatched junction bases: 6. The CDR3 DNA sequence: TGTGCCAGCAGCTGGGGGACAGATAACTACGAGCAGTACTTC. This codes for CASSWGTDNYEQYF.